This TCR beta chain was recorded in a study of shared clonotypes between healthy human individuals. Study summary: Per donor, three plates held CD4 naive cells, three held CD4 memory, two held CD8 naive and one held CD8 memory.

Germline values: CDR1 ENHRY, CDR2 SYGVKD. V was shortened by 10 bases and J by 0 bases, with 12 bases between the two germline ends. The CDR3 is made up of 13 amino acids. Per sorted-subset replicate PCR, input was 150 to 250 ng DNA, representing about 29,000 T cell genomes. Sequencing used immunoSEQ multiplex PCR; TCRdb keeps in-frame clones, though not all of them. The sample holds some 2.4 million clones, roughly 93% seen once. The specimen sequenced was naive CD4+ T cells from PBMCs. Subset meaning: CD45RA+ positively selected. The TCR comes from a man aged 18 to 30 in good health. Some clones in this sample may be carry-over from other donors' samples. The chain is built from TRBV10-3 and TRBJ1-1; TRBD1 is a possible D gene (6 bases). In DNA form, the CDR3 reads TGTGCCACTTATACAGGGATGAACACTGAAGCTTTCTTT. Protein: CATYTGMNTEAFF.